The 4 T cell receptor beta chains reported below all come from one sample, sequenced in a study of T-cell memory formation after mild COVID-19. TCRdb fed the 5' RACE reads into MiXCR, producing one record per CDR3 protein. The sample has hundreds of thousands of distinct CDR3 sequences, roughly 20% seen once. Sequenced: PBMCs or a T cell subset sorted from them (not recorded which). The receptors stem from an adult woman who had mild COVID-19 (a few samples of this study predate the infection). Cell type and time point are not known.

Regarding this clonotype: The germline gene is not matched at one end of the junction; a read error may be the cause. The CDR3 protein is CSASTGTEHHNEQLF. As DNA, the CDR3 is TGCAGTGCGAGCACTGGGACTGAACATCACAATGAGCAGTTATTC. V usage is TRBV20-1 and J usage is TRBJ2-1, with a tentative D call TRBD2 (6 bases). Germline CDR1 is DFQATT and CDR2 is SNEGSKA (reference sequence). The CDR3 spans 15 residues.

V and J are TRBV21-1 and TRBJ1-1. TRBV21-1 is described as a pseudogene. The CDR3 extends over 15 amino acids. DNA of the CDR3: TGTGCCAGCAGCAAAAGGCTTCCGGTGGACACTGAAGCTTTCTTT. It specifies CASSKRLPVDTEAFF.

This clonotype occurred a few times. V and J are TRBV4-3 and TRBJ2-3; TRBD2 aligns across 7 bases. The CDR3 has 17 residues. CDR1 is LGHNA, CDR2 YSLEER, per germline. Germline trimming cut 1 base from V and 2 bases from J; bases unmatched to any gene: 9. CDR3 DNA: TGCGCCAGCAGCCAAGGGGCCGGGACTACTCACACAGATACGCAGTATTTT. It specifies CASSQGAGTTHTDTQYF.

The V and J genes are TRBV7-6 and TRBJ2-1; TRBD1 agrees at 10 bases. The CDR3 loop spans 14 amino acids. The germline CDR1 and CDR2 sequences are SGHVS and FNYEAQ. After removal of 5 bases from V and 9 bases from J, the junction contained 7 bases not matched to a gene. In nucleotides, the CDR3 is TGTGCCAGCAGCGCCGACAGGGGGCTCACTGAGCAGTTCTTC. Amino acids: CASSADRGLTEQFF.